This is a list of T cell receptor beta chains from one sample in a study of blood T cell repertoires in COVID-19. Clones were sequenced by immunoSEQ multiplex PCR, and TCRdb holds only the in-frame ones, with some missing. The repertoire holds roughly 110,000 clones, around 86% seen once, with approximately 4.7% in the top ten. Sequenced input: peripheral blood. These receptors were obtained from a man in his forties with acute or convalescent COVID-19. Both conserved end residues are part of each CDR3. D genes are given only for firm matches. Clone size is stated in some rows and not others, as once, few, many or a class when expanded.

J: TRBJ1-1
V: TRBV6-1
size: -
D: -
DNA: TGTGCCAGCAGTGAAACCCGAGACACTGAAGCTTTCTTT
CDR3: CASSETRDTEAFF

J: TRBJ2-1
V: TRBV5-1
size: few
D: -
DNA: TGCGCCAGCAGCTTGCGTGACACTTACAATGAGCAGTTCTTC
CDR3: CASSLRDTYNEQFF

J: TRBJ1-2
V: TRBV5-1
size: -
D: -
DNA: TGCGCCAGCAGCTATGACAAAAACTATGGCTACACCTTC
CDR3: CASSYDKNYGYTF

J: TRBJ2-1
V: TRBV7-6
size: -
D: -
DNA: TGTGCCAGCAGTTCTGACAATACCCAACCTTACAATGAGCAGTTCTTC
CDR3: CASSSDNTQPYNEQFF

J: TRBJ2-1
V: TRBV24-1
size: -
D: -
DNA: TGTGCCACCAGCTCCAATATACTAGTTCCTAATGAGCAGTTCTTC
CDR3: CATSSNILVPNEQFF

J: TRBJ2-1
V: TRBV5-4
size: -
D: TRBD2
DNA: TGTGCCAGCAGCCTGTACGGGACTAGCGCCAATGAGCAGTTCTTC
CDR3: CASSLYGTSANEQFF

J: TRBJ1-6
V: TRBV5-1
size: -
D: -
DNA: TGCGCCAGCAGCTTTAGGACAGCCAATTCACCCCTCCACTTT
CDR3: CASSFRTANSPLHF

J: TRBJ2-7
V: TRBV3-1/TRBV3-2
size: -
D: -
DNA: TGTGCCAGCAGCCGCTCCGGGACAACCTACGAGCAGTACTTC
CDR3: CASSRSGTTYEQYF

J: TRBJ1-2
V: TRBV2
size: -
D: -
DNA: TGTGCCAGCAGTGCCCTGACAGAGATCTATGGCTACACCTTC
CDR3: CASSALTEIYGYTF

J: TRBJ2-1
V: TRBV9
size: once
D: TRBD1
DNA: TGTGCCAGCAGCGATCGGCCCGACAGGGGGGCGGCCAATGAGCAGTTCTTC
CDR3: CASSDRPDRGAANEQFF

J: TRBJ2-5
V: TRBV7-9
size: -
D: -
DNA: TGTGCCAGCAGCCCCCGGCCCGGGGAGACCCAGTACTTC
CDR3: CASSPRPGETQYF

J: TRBJ1-3
V: TRBV5-4
size: -
D: -
DNA: TGTGCCAGCAGCGCGGGGTCCGGAAACACCATATATTTT
CDR3: CASSAGSGNTIYF

J: TRBJ1-5
V: TRBV5-5
size: -
D: TRBD1
DNA: TGTGCCAGCAGCTTGACAGGGGGGGATAGCAATCAGCCCCAGCATTTT
CDR3: CASSLTGGDSNQPQHF

J: TRBJ1-2
V: TRBV15
size: -
D: -
DNA: TGTGCCACCAGCAGAGCGGGGAACTATGGCTACACCTTC
CDR3: CATSRAGNYGYTF

J: TRBJ1-2
V: TRBV21-1
size: once
D: -
DNA: TGTGCCAGCAGCAAAGGCCAGAACTATGGCTACACCTTC
CDR3: CASSKGQNYGYTF

J: TRBJ2-3
V: TRBV4-1
size: -
D: TRBD2
DNA: TGCGCCAGCAGCCAAGAAGCGGGGCCCACAGATACGCAGTATTTT
CDR3: CASSQEAGPTDTQYF

J: TRBJ1-4
V: TRBV5-5
size: -
D: -
DNA: TGTGCCAGCAGCTTGTACCCCCGGGGAGATGAAAAACTGTTTTTT
CDR3: CASSLYPRGDEKLFF

J: TRBJ2-7
V: TRBV19
size: once
D: -
DNA: TGTGCCAGTAGTATGGCCGCAGGGGAAGCCTACGAGCAGTACTTC
CDR3: CASSMAAGEAYEQYF

J: TRBJ2-1
V: TRBV7-9
size: -
D: TRBD2
DNA: TGTGCCAGCAGCTGGGGCGGGAGCCACTCCTACAATGAGCAGTTCTTC
CDR3: CASSWGGSHSYNEQFF

J: TRBJ1-1
V: TRBV19
size: -
D: -
DNA: TGTGCCAGCGTCCGGACAGACTTGAACACTGAAGCTTTCTTT
CDR3: CASVRTDLNTEAFF

J: TRBJ2-5
V: TRBV11-3
size: -
D: -
DNA: TGTGCCAGCAGCGGCCGGGACGGAGGGATCGAGACCCAGTACTTC
CDR3: CASSGRDGGIETQYF

J: TRBJ2-7
V: TRBV10-3
size: -
D: -
DNA: TGTGCCATCAGTGATGGGCAGATAAGATACGAGCAGTACTTC
CDR3: CAISDGQIRYEQYF

J: TRBJ1-3
V: TRBV5-6
size: -
D: TRBD1
DNA: TGTGCCAGCAGCCCAGGGACAGCTGGAAACACCATATATTTT
CDR3: CASSPGTAGNTIYF

J: TRBJ1-4
V: TRBV9
size: -
D: -
DNA: TGTGCCAGCAGCACGGGACACCTGTCCGTCGTTAATGAAAAACTGTTTTTT
CDR3: CASSTGHLSVVNEKLFF

J: TRBJ2-7
V: TRBV27
size: -
D: TRBD1
DNA: TGTGCCAGCAGTTTCTCCGGGACAGGGGGATACGAGCAGTACTTC
CDR3: CASSFSGTGGYEQYF

J: TRBJ2-7
V: TRBV7-2
size: -
D: TRBD2
DNA: TGTGCCAGCAGCTTAAAGTGGAGCGGGAGTTACGAGCAGTACTTC
CDR3: CASSLKWSGSYEQYF

J: TRBJ1-5
V: TRBV2
size: -
D: -
DNA: TGTGCCAGCAGTGAAGAAACAAATCAGCCCCAGCATTTT
CDR3: CASSEETNQPQHF

J: TRBJ1-5
V: TRBV19
size: -
D: TRBD1
DNA: TGTGCCAGTAACCACAGGGGTTCGGGCAATCAGCCCCAGCATTTT
CDR3: CASNHRGSGNQPQHF

J: TRBJ1-5
V: TRBV19
size: once
D: -
DNA: TGTGCCAGTAGCTCCTCTTTCGGCAATCAGCCCCAGCATTTT
CDR3: CASSSSFGNQPQHF

J: TRBJ2-2
V: TRBV6-1
size: few
D: TRBD1
DNA: TGTGCCAGCAGTGAAACGACAGGGCCCGGGGAGCTGTTTTTT
CDR3: CASSETTGPGELFF

J: TRBJ2-1
V: TRBV12-5
size: -
D: -
DNA: TGTGCTAGTGGTTTGGGCCTACGATCCTACAATGAGCAGTTCTTC
CDR3: CASGLGLRSYNEQFF

J: TRBJ2-5
V: TRBV19
size: -
D: TRBD2
DNA: TGTGCCAGTAGTATAAGGCTAGCGGACGAGACCCAGTACTTC
CDR3: CASSIRLADETQYF

J: TRBJ1-5
V: TRBV7-2
size: -
D: TRBD1
DNA: TGTGCCAGCACCACCGACAGGGGGCTTCAGCCCCAGCATTTT
CDR3: CASTTDRGLQPQHF

J: TRBJ2-7
V: TRBV30
size: -
D: TRBD2
DNA: TGTGCCTGGAGTGTAACAGCGGGGAACTACGAGCAGTACTTC
CDR3: CAWSVTAGNYEQYF

J: TRBJ2-7
V: TRBV4-3
size: -
D: -
DNA: TGCGCCAGCAGCCAAGATTCAGGTAGCGAGCAGTACTTC
CDR3: CASSQDSGSEQYF

J: TRBJ1-2
V: TRBV6-6
size: once
D: -
DNA: TGTGCCAGCAGTCCTACTAGCGGGGTGTACGGCTACACCTTC
CDR3: CASSPTSGVYGYTF

J: TRBJ1-2
V: TRBV10-1
size: -
D: -
DNA: TGCGCCAGCAGTGAGTCGGAGGCCTATGGCTACACCTTC
CDR3: CASSESEAYGYTF

J: TRBJ2-6
V: TRBV6-4
size: once
D: TRBD2
DNA: TGTGCCACCGGGACTAGCGGGCGGGGTAAGGCTGGGGCCAACGTCCTGACTTTC
CDR3: CATGTSGRGKAGANVLTF

J: TRBJ2-7
V: TRBV27
size: -
D: -
DNA: TGTGCCAGCGGGTCGCGGGACGGACTCTACGAGCAGTACTTC
CDR3: CASGSRDGLYEQYF

J: TRBJ2-1
V: TRBV19
size: -
D: -
DNA: TGTGCCAGTAGTATAGCTGGTCGGGCGGGAATCTACAATGAGCAGTTCTTC
CDR3: CASSIAGRAGIYNEQFF

J: TRBJ2-7
V: TRBV7-9
size: -
D: -
DNA: TGTGCAATCCAAAAGGCGAGGGACGAGCAGTACTTC
CDR3: CAIQKARDEQYF

J: TRBJ1-5
V: TRBV2
size: -
D: TRBD1
DNA: TGTGCCAGCAGCTTGGACAGGCAGGGGGCTCAGCCCCAGCATTTT
CDR3: CASSLDRQGAQPQHF